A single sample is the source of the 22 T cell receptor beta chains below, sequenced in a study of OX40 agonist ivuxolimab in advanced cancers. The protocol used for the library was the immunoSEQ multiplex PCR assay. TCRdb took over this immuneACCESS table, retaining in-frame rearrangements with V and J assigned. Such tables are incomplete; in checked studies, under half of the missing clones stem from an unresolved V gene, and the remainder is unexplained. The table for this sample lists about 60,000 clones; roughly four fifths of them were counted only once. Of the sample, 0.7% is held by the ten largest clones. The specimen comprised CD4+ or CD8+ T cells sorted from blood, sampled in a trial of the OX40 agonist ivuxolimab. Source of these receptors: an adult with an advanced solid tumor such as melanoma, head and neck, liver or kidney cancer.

This CDR3 is CASSLPGTARYEQFF. Here the CDR3 DNA reads TGTGCCAGCAGTTTACCCGGGACAGCGCGGTATGAGCAGTTCTTC. The chain combines TRBV27 with TRBJ2-1, with 7 bases that match TRBD1. The V gene end was trimmed by 2 bases and the J gene end by 8 bases; junction bases not matched to a gene: 9. This CDR3 is built from 15 residues. Germline CDR1 MNHEY, CDR2 SMNVEV (reference sequence).

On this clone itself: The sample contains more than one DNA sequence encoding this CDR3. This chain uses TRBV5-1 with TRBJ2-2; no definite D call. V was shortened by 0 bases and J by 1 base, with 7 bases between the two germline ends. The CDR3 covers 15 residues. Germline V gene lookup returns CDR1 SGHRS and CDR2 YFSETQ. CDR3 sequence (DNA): TGCGCCAGCAGCTTGGGGGGTCAGAACACCGGGGAGCTGTTTTTT. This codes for CASSLGGQNTGELFF.

The CDR3 coding sequence is TGTGCCATCAGCGTGGACGCATACAATGAGCAGTTCTTC. This codes for CAISVDAYNEQFF. The chain has TRBV10-3 and TRBJ2-1; D uncertain. Trimming removed 6 bases from V and 4 bases from J, with 10 bases in between. This CDR3 contains 13 residues. CDR1 is ENHRY, CDR2 SYGVKD, per germline.

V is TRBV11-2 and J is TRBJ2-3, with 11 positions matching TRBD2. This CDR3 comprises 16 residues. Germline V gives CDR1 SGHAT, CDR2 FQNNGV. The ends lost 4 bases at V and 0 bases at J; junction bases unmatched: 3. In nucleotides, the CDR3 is TGTGCCAGCAGCTCGGGACTAGCGGCTAGCACAGATACGCAGTATTTT. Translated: CASSSGLAASTDTQYF.

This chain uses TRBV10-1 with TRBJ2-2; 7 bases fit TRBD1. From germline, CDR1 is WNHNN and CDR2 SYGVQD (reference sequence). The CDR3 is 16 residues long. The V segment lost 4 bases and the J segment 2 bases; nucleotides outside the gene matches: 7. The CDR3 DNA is TGCGCCAGCAGTGCGCCTACAGGGGCTAACACCGGGGAGCTGTTTTTT. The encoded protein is CASSAPTGANTGELFF.

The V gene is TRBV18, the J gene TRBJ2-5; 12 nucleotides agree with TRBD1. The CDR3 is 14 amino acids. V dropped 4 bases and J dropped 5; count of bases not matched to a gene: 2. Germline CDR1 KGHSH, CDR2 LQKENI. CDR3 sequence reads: CASSRDRGLETQYF. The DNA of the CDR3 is TGTGCCAGCTCACGGGACAGGGGGCTTGAGACCCAGTACTTC. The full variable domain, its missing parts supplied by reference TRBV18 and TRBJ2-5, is NAGVMQNPRHLVRRRGQEARLRCSPMKGHSHVYWYRQLPEEGLKFMVYLQKENIIDESGMPKERFSAEFPKEGPSILRIQQVVRGDSAAYFCASSRDRGLETQYFGPGTRLLVL.

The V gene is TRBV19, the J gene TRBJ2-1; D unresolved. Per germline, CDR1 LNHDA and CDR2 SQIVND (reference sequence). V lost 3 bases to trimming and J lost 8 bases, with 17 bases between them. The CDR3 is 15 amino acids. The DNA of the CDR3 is TGTGCCAGTAGTATCTTTAGTCGGTTTGGCGATGAGCAGTTCTTC. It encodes CASSIFSRFGDEQFF.

This CDR3 reads CASSDPGSAEAFF. The CDR3 nucleotides read TGTGCCAGCAGTGACCCGGGGTCGGCTGAAGCTTTCTTT. The V gene is TRBV2, the J gene TRBJ1-1; D unclear. V dropped 3 bases and J dropped 6 bases, with 11 bases sitting between them. In germline, CDR1 is SNHLY, CDR2 FYNNEI. The CDR3 consists of 13 residues.

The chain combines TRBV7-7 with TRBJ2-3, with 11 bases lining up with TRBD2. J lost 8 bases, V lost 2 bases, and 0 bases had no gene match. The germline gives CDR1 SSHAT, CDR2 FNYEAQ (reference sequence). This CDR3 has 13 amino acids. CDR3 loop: CASSLLAGGTQYF. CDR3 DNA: TGTGCCAGCAGCTTACTAGCGGGGGGTACGCAGTATTTT.

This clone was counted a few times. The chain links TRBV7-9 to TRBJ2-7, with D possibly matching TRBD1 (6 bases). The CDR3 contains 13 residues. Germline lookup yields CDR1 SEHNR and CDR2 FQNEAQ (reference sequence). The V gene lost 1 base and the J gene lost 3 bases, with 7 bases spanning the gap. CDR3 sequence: CASSLGGHYEQYF. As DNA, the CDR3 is TGTGCCAGCAGCTTAGGGGGGCACTACGAGCAGTACTTC.

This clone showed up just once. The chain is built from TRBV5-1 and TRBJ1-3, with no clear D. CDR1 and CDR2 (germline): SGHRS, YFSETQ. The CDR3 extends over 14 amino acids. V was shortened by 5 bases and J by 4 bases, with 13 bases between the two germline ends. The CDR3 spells CASRRTAMGNTIYF. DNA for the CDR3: TGCGCCAGCAGAAGGACCGCAATGGGAAACACCATATATTTT.

DNA of the CDR3: TGTGCCAGCAGCGTGGGGACGCCAAATTCACCCCTCCACTTT. Encoded protein: CASSVGTPNSPLHF. The rearrangement uses TRBV9 and TRBJ1-6, with a tentative D call TRBD1 (5 bases). The germline V and J ends were trimmed by 2 bases and 7 bases, with 10 bases remaining between them. Germline V gene sequence: CDR1 SGDLS, CDR2 YYNGEE. CDR3 size: 14 residues. Together with reference TRBV9 and TRBJ1-6, the CDR3 gives the full variable domain: DSGVTQTPKHLITATGQRVTLRCSPRSGDLSVYWYQQSLDQGLQFLIQYYNGEERAKGNILERFSAQQFPDLHSELNLSSLELGDSALYFCASSVGTPNSPLHFGNGTRLTVT.

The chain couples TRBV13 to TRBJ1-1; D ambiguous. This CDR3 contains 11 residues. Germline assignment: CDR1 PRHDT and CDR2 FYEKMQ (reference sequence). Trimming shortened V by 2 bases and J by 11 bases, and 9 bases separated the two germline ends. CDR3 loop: CASSLTVAAFF. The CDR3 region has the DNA TGTGCCAGCAGCTTAACAGTCGCGGCTTTCTTT. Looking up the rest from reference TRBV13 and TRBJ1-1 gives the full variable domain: AAGVIQSPRHLIKEKRETATLKCYPIPRHDTVYWYQQGPGQDPQFLISFYEKMQSDKGSIPDRFSAQQFSDYHSELNMSSLELGDSALYFCASSLTVAAFFGQGTRLTVV.

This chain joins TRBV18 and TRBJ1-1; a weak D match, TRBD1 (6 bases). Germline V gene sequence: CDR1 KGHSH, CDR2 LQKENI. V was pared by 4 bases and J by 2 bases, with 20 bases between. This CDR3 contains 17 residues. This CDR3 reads CASSRRGQPQGNTEAFF. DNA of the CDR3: TGTGCCAGCTCACGGCGGGGGCAGCCTCAAGGAAACACTGAAGCTTTCTTT. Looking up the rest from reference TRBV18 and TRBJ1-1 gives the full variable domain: NAGVMQNPRHLVRRRGQEARLRCSPMKGHSHVYWYRQLPEEGLKFMVYLQKENIIDESGMPKERFSAEFPKEGPSILRIQQVVRGDSAAYFCASSRRGQPQGNTEAFFGQGTRLTVV.

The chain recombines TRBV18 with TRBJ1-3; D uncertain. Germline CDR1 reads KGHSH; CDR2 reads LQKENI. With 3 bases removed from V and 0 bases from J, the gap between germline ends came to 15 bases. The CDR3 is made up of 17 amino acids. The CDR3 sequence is CASSPIKAQTSGNTIYF. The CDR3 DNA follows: TGTGCCAGCTCACCCATTAAAGCACAGACCTCTGGAAACACCATATATTTT.

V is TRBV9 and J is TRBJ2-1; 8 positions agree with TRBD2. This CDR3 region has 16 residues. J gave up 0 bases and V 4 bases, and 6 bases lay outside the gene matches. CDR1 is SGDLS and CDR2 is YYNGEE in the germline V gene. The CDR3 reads CASSQSGGLSYNEQFF. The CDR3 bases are TGTGCCAGCAGCCAAAGCGGGGGCCTCTCCTACAATGAGCAGTTCTTC.

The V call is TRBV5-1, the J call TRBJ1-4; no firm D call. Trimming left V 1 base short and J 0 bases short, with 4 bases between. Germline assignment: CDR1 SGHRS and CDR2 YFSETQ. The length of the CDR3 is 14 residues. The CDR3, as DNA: TGCGCCAGCAGCTTGTTCGCAACTAATGAAAAACTGTTTTTT. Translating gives CASSLFATNEKLFF.

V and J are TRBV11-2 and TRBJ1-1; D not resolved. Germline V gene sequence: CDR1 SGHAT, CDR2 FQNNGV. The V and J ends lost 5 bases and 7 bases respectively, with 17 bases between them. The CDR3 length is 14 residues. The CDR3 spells CASSQEPSWGEAFF. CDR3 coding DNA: TGTGCCAGCAGCCAGGAACCAAGTTGGGGTGAAGCTTTCTTT.

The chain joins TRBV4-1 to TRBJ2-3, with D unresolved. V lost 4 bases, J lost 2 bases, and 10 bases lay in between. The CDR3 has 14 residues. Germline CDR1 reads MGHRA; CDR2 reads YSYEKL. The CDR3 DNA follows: TGCGCCAGCAGCCGAGACCGAAACACAGATACGCAGTATTTT. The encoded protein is CASSRDRNTDTQYF.

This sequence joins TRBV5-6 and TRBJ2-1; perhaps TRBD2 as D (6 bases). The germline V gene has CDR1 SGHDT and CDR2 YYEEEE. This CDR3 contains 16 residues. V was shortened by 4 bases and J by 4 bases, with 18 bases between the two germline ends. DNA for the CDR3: TGTGCCAGCAGCCCGCCCCTCCGCCGGGGGTACAATGAGCAGTTCTTC. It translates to CASSPPLRRGYNEQFF.

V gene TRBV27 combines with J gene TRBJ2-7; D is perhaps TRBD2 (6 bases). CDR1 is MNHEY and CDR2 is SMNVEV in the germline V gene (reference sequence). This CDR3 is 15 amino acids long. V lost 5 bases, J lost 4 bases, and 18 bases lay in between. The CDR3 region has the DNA TGTGCCAGCAGTACCCGCGCGGGGATCGGTTACGAGCAGTACTTC. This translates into CASSTRAGIGYEQYF.

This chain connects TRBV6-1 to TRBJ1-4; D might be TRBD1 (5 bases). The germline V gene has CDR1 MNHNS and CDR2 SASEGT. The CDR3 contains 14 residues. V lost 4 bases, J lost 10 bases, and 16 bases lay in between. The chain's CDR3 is CASSVTPKQGKLFF. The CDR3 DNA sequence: TGTGCCAGCAGTGTTACCCCTAAGCAGGGAAAACTGTTTTTT.